The source of this T cell receptor (beta chain) is a study of blood T cell repertoires in COVID-19. Overall study: Samples of COVID-19 (acute and convalescent) were obtained from the United States, Italy and Spain. The analysed material was cDNA or gDNA that came from T cells, B-cell-depleted T cells, or PBMCs.

Per the germline V gene, CDR1 is SGHRS and CDR2 is YFSETQ. There are 14 residues in the CDR3. V lost 6 bases and J lost 4; bases outside the gene matches: 8. During active infection, Seattle patients enrolled and were then monitored through disease. Authors' data handling: Reference gene primer amplification gave nucleated cell count estimates. The data were produced by immunoSEQ multiplex PCR, yet TCRdb's version contains in-frame clones alone and is incomplete. For V, J and clone size, that table is used; D and trimming come from the DNA. This sample has under 400,000 clones, with around 87% found just once.

This chain links TRBV5-1 with TRBJ2-5, with TRBD2 matching over 8 bases. Input material: peripheral blood. The TCR was taken from a woman aged 30 to 39 with COVID-19, enrolled during active disease. CDR3 region: CASNGGGGPETQYF. The CDR3, as DNA: TGCGCCAGCAACGGGGGCGGGGGGCCAGAGACCCAGTACTTC.